This T cell receptor (beta chain) appears in the sequencing data of a study of shared clonotypes between healthy human individuals. Trimming cost V 0 bases and J 5 bases; bases outside gene matches: 6. CDR1 and CDR2 (germline): LNHNV, YYDKDF (reference sequence). The CDR3 has 15 amino acids. This table comes from immunoSEQ multiplex PCR, and its TCRdb copy is limited to in-frame clones, with some not included. The profile shows about a million clones, approximately 70% of them singletons. The chain links TRBV15 to TRBJ2-5; 7 bases line up with TRBD1. Sequenced: memory CD4+ T cells sorted from blood. The subset here: CD45RA-negative fraction. This clonotype was obtained from a man in his late teens or twenties in good health. The CDR3, as DNA: TGTGCCACCAGCAGAGAGAAGGGGGCGTGGGAGACCCAGTACTTC. Translating it yields CATSREKGAWETQYF.